This T cell receptor (beta chain) was identified during a study of OX40 agonist ivuxolimab in advanced cancers. Overall study context: Among those treated, three patients had partial responses, one with hepatocellular carcinoma and two with cutaneous melanoma.

The repertoire was sequenced with immunoSEQ multiplex PCR; TCRdb's copy has only in-frame clones and lacks some. The sample includes under 100,000 clones, 80% to 95% of them seen just once. On this clone itself: The antigen remains unidentified.

Study conclusions and caveats: The mean number of expanded clones was higher in CD8+ T cells than in CD4+. At doses 0.1 to 3.0 mg/kg, CD4+ and CD8+ clones expanded. With doses of 0.1-3.0 mg/kg, partial responders showed among the lowest clonal expansion.

The TCR was taken from an adult with an advanced solid tumor such as melanoma, head and neck, liver or kidney cancer. The sample consisted of CD4+ or CD8+ T cells sorted from blood, taken in a trial of the OX40 agonist ivuxolimab.

The CDR3 bases are TGTGCCAGCAGCATTCGACAGGGGGCTAGCACAGATACGCAGTATTTT. The encoded protein is CASSIRQGASTDTQYF. The chain links TRBV7-8 to TRBJ2-3; 10 bases fit TRBD1. Per the germline V gene, CDR1 is SGHVS and CDR2 is FQNEAQ. With V trimmed by 5 bases and J by 0 bases, 5 bases remained unmatched. CDR3 length equals 16 residues.